Reported below is one TCR beta chain. Its antigen remains unknown. The data originate from a study of breast tumors, draining lymph nodes, adjacent tissues. MiXCR, run by TCRdb on the multiplex PCR reads, gives a single entry per CDR3 protein. This repertoire shows around 13,000 distinct CDR3 sequences, about 70% found once; its top ten account for about 45%. This CDR3 is built from 14 residues. Germline lookup yields CDR1 DFQATT and CDR2 SNEGSKA (reference sequence). V dropped 6 bases and J dropped 3 bases, with 16 bases sitting between them. Broader study findings: Data fit most tumor T cells coming from lymph node, expanding in tumor.

The J gene is TRBJ2-3, the V gene TRBV20-1; D perhaps matches TRBD2 (5 bases). This TCR was sampled from a female donor with breast cancer. Some clones in this sample may be carry-over from other donors' samples. What was sequenced was tumor-adjacent breast tissue. CDR3 DNA: TGCAGTGCCGATAACACCGGCGGGACAGATACGCAGTATTTT. This translates into CSADNTGGTDTQYF.